This T cell receptor (beta chain) was documented in a study of metastatic and nonmetastatic thyroid tumors. With 3 bases removed from V and 2 bases from J, the gap between germline ends came to 20 bases. Germline CDR1 reads MNHEY; CDR2 reads SMNVEV (reference sequence). The CDR3 totals 18 residues. TCRdb reanalyzed the PCR reads via MiXCR. The sample lists around 23,000 clones; over 20% were seen once. Patients underwent thyroid surgery, and none had received any treatment before it. This clone has at least ten counts. This TCR derives from a female donor with papillary thyroid cancer or a benign thyroid nodule (not recorded which). Some clones in this sample may be carry-over from other donors' samples. The sequenced material came from blood. J is TRBJ2-1 and V is TRBV27; tentatively, D is TRBD1 or TRBD2 (5 bases each). CDR3 in amino acids: CASSFKGAGSLTYNEQFF. The CDR3 DNA is TGTGCCAGCAGTTTTAAAGGGGCGGGTAGCTTAACCTACAATGAGCAGTTCTTC.